Reported below is one T cell receptor (beta chain). CDR1 is SGHRS and CDR2 is YFSETQ in the germline V gene. CDR3 length: 14 residues. V lost 4 bases, J lost 1 base, and 8 bases lay in between. The data are from a study of shared clonotypes between healthy human individuals. For every subset, genomic DNA was evenly distributed across several immunoSEQ plates. The repertoire was sequenced with immunoSEQ multiplex PCR; TCRdb's copy has only in-frame clones and lacks some. The sample has approximately 330,000 clones, around four fifths seen once. The rearrangement uses TRBV5-1 and TRBJ2-2, with D tentatively TRBD2 (5 bases). This clonotype was obtained from a young man in good health. The sequenced material came from memory CD4+ T cells sorted from blood. Subset reported: CD45RA-negative fraction. CDR3 amino acids: CASSPAGNTGELFF. CDR3 coding DNA: TGCGCCAGCAGCCCCGCGGGGAACACCGGGGAGCTGTTTTTT.